The 21 T cell receptor beta chains listed next were all sequenced from one sample in a study of T cell responses to AZD1222 COVID-19 vaccine. Assay: immunoSEQ multiplex PCR; the TCRdb copy retains only in-frame clones and omits some. Here the sample spans 130,000 or so clones, approximately 90% being singletons. This specimen was peripheral blood, taken on day 0 of AZD1222 vaccination. The receptors shown here come from an adult in good health.

The chain is built from TRBV10-2 and TRBJ1-6, with D hard to call. This CDR3 is 16 amino acids long. Trimming pared 2 bases from V and 0 bases from J, leaving 8 bases between. From germline, CDR1 is WSHSY and CDR2 SAAADI. CDR3 protein: CASSEADSSYNSPLHF. In DNA form, the CDR3 reads TGCGCCAGCAGTGAGGCGGATAGCTCCTATAATTCACCCCTCCACTTT.

V usage is TRBV28 and J usage is TRBJ1-4; D uncertain. V was trimmed by 4 bases and J by 5 bases, leaving 8 bases between them. Germline values: CDR1 MDHEN, CDR2 SYDVKM. This CDR3 is 13 amino acids long. The CDR3 coding sequence is TGTGCCAGCAGTTACAGACCGAATGAAAAACTGTTTTTT. Amino acids: CASSYRPNEKLFF.

The J gene is TRBJ1-2, the V gene TRBV20-1, with 8 positions matching TRBD1. Germline CDR1 is DFQATT and CDR2 is SNEGSKA (reference sequence). The J segment lost 6 bases and the V segment lost 3 bases, leaving 9 bases of the junction unmatched. The CDR3 has 14 amino acids. This chain's CDR3 is CSASPAGGRDGYTF. CDR3 DNA: TGCAGTGCTAGTCCGGCAGGGGGCAGAGATGGCTACACCTTC.

J is TRBJ1-1 and V is TRBV4-1, with TRBD1 identical over 8 bases. Germline assignment: CDR1 MGHRA and CDR2 YSYEKL. Trimming cost V 5 bases and J 3 bases; bases outside gene matches: 8. CDR3 length: 15 residues. CDR3 sequence reads: CASSWLQGEDTEAFF. The CDR3 DNA is TGCGCCAGCAGCTGGCTACAGGGGGAAGACACTGAAGCTTTCTTT.

This clone was observed a few times. This sequence joins TRBV27 and TRBJ2-7; D remains unclear. The CDR3 is made up of 14 amino acids. The germline gives CDR1 MNHEY, CDR2 SMNVEV (reference sequence). V shed 6 bases and J shed 0 bases, with 12 bases lying between them. In DNA, the CDR3 is TGTGCCAGCAGCAAAAAAATAAGCTCCTACGAGCAGTACTTC. This translates into CASSKKISSYEQYF.

The chain recombines TRBV3-1 (or the pseudogene TRBV3-2) with TRBJ1-5; D gene unclear. This CDR3 is 10 amino acids long. V lost 3 bases, J lost 9 bases, and 3 bases lay in between. The germline V gene has CDR1 LGHDT and CDR2 YNNKEL (reference sequence). As DNA, the CDR3 is TGTGCCAGCAGCCATAGGCCCCAGCATTTT. It yields the protein CASSHRPQHF.

This clone was detected once. The rearrangement links TRBV18 to TRBJ1-4; D not certain. The germline gives CDR1 KGHSH, CDR2 LQKENI. This CDR3 contains 16 residues. Deletions cut 2 bases from V and 2 bases from J, with 12 bases between. This CDR3 is CASSPEGIGTNEKLFF. CDR3 sequence (DNA): TGTGCCAGCTCACCAGAGGGAATCGGGACTAATGAAAAACTGTTTTTT.

The V call is TRBV7-2, the J call TRBJ2-3; 10 nucleotides agree with TRBD2. There are 16 residues in the CDR3. The germline V gene encodes CDR1 SGHTA and CDR2 FQGNSA. The ends lost 5 bases at V and 4 bases at J; junction bases unmatched: 9. Written as DNA, the CDR3 is TGTGCCAGCAGCCACCGAGCGGGGGGGAGCGCAGATACGCAGTATTTT. It codes for CASSHRAGGSADTQYF.

This clone came up a few times. The V gene is TRBV6-5, the J gene TRBJ1-2, with D tentatively TRBD1 (5 bases). The germline V gene has CDR1 MNHEY and CDR2 SVGAGI. The CDR3 totals 16 residues. V gave up 4 bases and J gave up 2 bases, with 17 bases separating them. The CDR3 protein is CASSSASGRKNYGYTF. The CDR3 coding sequence is TGTGCCAGCAGTTCCGCCTCGGGACGGAAGAACTATGGCTACACCTTC.

The chain employs TRBV7-9 and TRBJ1-4; D is unclear. The CDR3 has 14 residues. The ends were cut back, 9 bases at V and 0 bases at J, with 11 bases in the middle. Germline CDR1 reads SEHNR; CDR2 reads FQNEAQ (reference sequence). DNA for the CDR3: TGTGCCAGTGGCCAAGCAACAACTAATGAAAAACTGTTTTTT. This codes for CASGQATTNEKLFF.

This clone was detected once. The CDR3 reads CASSAQSGAGANVLTF. Here the CDR3 DNA reads TGTGCCAGCAGTGCGCAATCAGGGGCTGGGGCCAACGTCCTGACTTTC. The V call is TRBV6-4, the J call TRBJ2-6, with D possibly TRBD1 on 6 matching bases. Germline CDR1 and CDR2: MRHNA and SNTAGT. The CDR3 runs to 16 residues. The V end was cut by 4 bases, the J end by 2 bases, with 12 bases between.

The CDR3 nucleotides read TGTGCCAGCAGCTTAGAAGGGACAGGGAGCACCTACGAGCAGTACTTC. Protein: CASSLEGTGSTYEQYF. The rearrangement uses TRBV11-1 and TRBJ2-7, with 9 bases lining up with TRBD1. The CDR3 contains 16 residues. V lost 1 base and J lost 2; bases outside the gene matches: 6. Germline CDR1 is SGHAT and CDR2 is FQDESV (reference sequence).

The chain recombines TRBV27 with TRBJ1-3; D remains ambiguous. The CDR3 is made up of 17 amino acids. Germline loops: CDR1 MNHEY, CDR2 SMNVEV (reference sequence). The V and J ends lost 0 bases and 0 bases respectively, with 12 bases between them. CDR3 loop: CASSLSPFGDSGNTIYF. The CDR3 nucleotides read TGTGCCAGCAGTTTATCCCCTTTCGGCGACTCTGGAAACACCATATATTTT.

The chain uses TRBV3-1 (or the pseudogene TRBV3-2) and TRBJ1-2; maybe TRBD1 (6 bases). The V end lost 4 bases, the J end lost 8 bases, and 20 bases lay between the germline ends. The CDR3 spans 15 residues. The V gene's germline CDR1 is LGHDT and CDR2 YNNKEL (reference sequence). CDR3 DNA: TGTGCCAGCAGCCCTGCCCTACAGGGTAGGACCGGCTACACCTTC. Its protein product is CASSPALQGRTGYTF.

This rearrangement joins TRBV27 to TRBJ1-5, with D tentatively TRBD1 (5 bases). This CDR3 spans 17 amino acids. Germline loops: CDR1 MNHEY, CDR2 SMNVEV (reference sequence). The V end lost 1 base, the J end lost 0 bases, and 13 bases lay between the germline ends. The CDR3 is CASSLFGGGFSNQPQHF. Here the CDR3 DNA reads TGTGCCAGCAGTTTATTCGGGGGGGGATTTAGCAATCAGCCCCAGCATTTT.

As concerns this clone: An end of the junction does not agree with germline; a read error may underlie this. The chain joins TRBV5-6 to TRBJ2-3; perhaps TRBD2 as D (7 bases). The CDR3 totals 19 residues. Germline V gene data show CDR1 as SGHDT and CDR2 as YYEEEE. CDR3 nucleotides: TGTGCCAGCAGCCACCTTCGGGGGGCCGGTCCCCCACACACATATACGCAGTATTTT. Protein product: CASSHLRGAGPPHTYTQYF.

This sequence joins TRBV5-6 and TRBJ1-2; TRBD1 aligns across 7 bases. V gave up 1 base and J gave up 6 bases; unmatched junction bases: 6. The CDR3 has 14 residues. Germline CDR1 and CDR2: SGHDT and YYEEEE. CDR3 protein: CASSLTRQGDGYTF. The CDR3 DNA is TGTGCCAGCAGCTTGACCCGACAGGGCGATGGCTACACCTTC.

V usage is TRBV4-3 and J usage is TRBJ2-1; 11 positions match TRBD2. The CDR3 runs to 20 residues. Germline values: CDR1 LGHNA, CDR2 YSLEER. Trimming at V came to 3 bases and at J to 0 bases, leaving 13 bases not matched to a gene. The CDR3 region has the DNA TGCGCCAGCAGCCACCAAAGTGGACTAGCGGGTCAAAGCTCCTACAATGAGCAGTTCTTC. As protein: CASSHQSGLAGQSSYNEQFF.

This clone came up a few times. The chain is built from TRBV6-2 or TRBV6-3 and TRBJ2-7, with a possible D match to TRBD1 (5 bases). CDR1 and CDR2 from the germline V gene are MNHEY and SVGEGT. The CDR3 runs to 13 residues. V was trimmed by 6 bases and J by 2 bases, leaving 11 bases between them. The CDR3: CASSETVAYEQYF. CDR3 nucleotide sequence: TGTGCCAGCAGCGAGACAGTAGCCTACGAGCAGTACTTC.

The J gene is TRBJ1-3, the V gene TRBV7-2; the match to TRBD1 covers 10 bases. J lost 7 bases, V lost 5 bases, and 8 bases had no gene match. This CDR3 has 15 amino acids. The germline CDR1 and CDR2 sequences are SGHTA and FQGNSA. CDR3 nucleotide sequence: TGTGCCAGCAGCCGGGACAGGGGTGTAGGCAACACCATATATTTT. Its protein is CASSRDRGVGNTIYF.

This chain joins TRBV4-1 and TRBJ2-7, with 7 bases lining up with TRBD1. V lost 3 bases to trimming and J lost 2 bases; unmatched junction nucleotides: 7. The V gene's germline CDR1 is MGHRA and CDR2 YSYEKL. The CDR3 sequence is 15 residues long. CDR3 region: CASSQPDRPTYEQYF. DNA of the CDR3: TGCGCCAGCAGCCAGCCGGACAGGCCTACCTACGAGCAGTACTTC.